One and the same sample provided the 6 T cell receptor beta chains below, sequenced in a study of identical twins. TCRdb re-called the 5' RACE reads with MiXCR, one entry per CDR3 protein. The sample holds some 760,000 distinct CDR3 sequences, 15% to 20% seen once. These same records also appear under a second study, on T cells expressing NK-cell markers.

Sequenced input: PBMCs. Receptors were obtained from a woman aged 18-29 years in good health.

This clonotype has only a few counts. The chain is built from TRBV6-1 and TRBJ1-5, with a possible D match to TRBD1 (5 bases). CDR3 length: 15 amino acids. V was clipped by 0 bases and J by 7 bases, with 13 bases between them. Germline V gene sequence: CDR1 MNHNS, CDR2 SASEGT. The CDR3 DNA follows: TGTGCCAGCAGTGAAGCTCTGGTCCGGGGGCAGCCCCAGCATTTT. Encoded protein: CASSEALVRGQPQHF.

The table lists this clonotype with a few counts. The junction shows a germline mismatch at one end, possibly a read error. V is TRBV11-2 and J is TRBJ2-7; D is perhaps TRBD1 (6 bases). Germline loops: CDR1 SGHAT, CDR2 FQNNGV. This CDR3 is 18 amino acids long. CDR3 sequence: CASSLEDRLTDASYEQYF. The DNA for the CDR3 is TGTGCCAGCAGTTTAGAGGACAGACTTACCGACGCCTCCTACGAGCAGTACTTC.

This clonotype was seen a few times. The CDR3 DNA is TGTGCCAGCAGCGCCAAAGGGGTCACAGATACGCAGTATTTT. It codes for CASSAKGVTDTQYF. V usage is TRBV7-2 and J usage is TRBJ2-3, with TRBD1 as a possible D gene (5 bases). This CDR3 is built from 14 residues. V was trimmed by 5 bases and J by 2 bases, leaving 11 bases between them. The germline gives CDR1 SGHTA, CDR2 FQGNSA.

V and J are TRBV5-1 and TRBJ2-7; 9 nucleotides agree with TRBD1. The CDR3 extends over 15 amino acids. Unmatched junction bases numbered 6, after V lost 3 bases and J lost 2 bases. The germline V gene encodes CDR1 SGHRS and CDR2 YFSETQ. The CDR3 DNA follows: TGCGCCAGCAGCTGGGCCGGGACAGGGACCTACGAGCAGTACTTC. The encoded protein is CASSWAGTGTYEQYF.

V usage is TRBV5-1 and J usage is TRBJ2-1; weak D call: TRBD1 (5 bases). There are 14 residues in the CDR3. Trimming pared 0 bases from V and 9 bases from J, leaving 13 bases between. Germline-derived CDR1 and CDR2 are SGHRS and YFSETQ. CDR3 in amino acids: CASSLALGVGEQFF. In nucleotides, the CDR3 is TGCGCCAGCAGCTTGGCCTTAGGGGTTGGTGAGCAGTTCTTC.

The chain joins TRBV30 to TRBJ1-1, with D tentatively TRBD1 (5 bases). The CDR3 totals 13 residues. Germline V gene data show CDR1 as GTSNPN and CDR2 as SVGIG (reference sequence). V was clipped by 4 bases and J by 4 bases, with 13 bases between them. The CDR3 spells CAWNYRGSTEAFF. The CDR3 bases are TGTGCCTGGAATTATAGGGGATCCACTGAAGCTTTCTTT.